This T cell receptor beta chain was obtained from a study of post-analysis software for immune sequencing data. Study-level information: The study covered relapsing-remitting, secondary progressive and progressive-relapsing courses of multiple sclerosis. Study-level results: Patients had higher frequencies than controls of roughly five TRBV segments, including TRBV5-6, TRBV5-1 and TRBV20-1. Strong co-clustering by F measure was seen for same-batch samples. When compared against controls, multiple sclerosis patients showed significantly lower normalized Chao1 diversity.

A word on this clonotype: The antigen is undetermined.

There are 15 residues in the CDR3. Germline CDR1 MNHEY, CDR2 SMNVEV (reference sequence). V was pared by 7 bases and J by 2 bases, with 6 bases of the junction left unmatched. The TCR beta cDNA libraries carried unique molecular identifiers. Once about 0.85 to 11 million T cells were used, hundreds of thousands of cDNA molecules resulted. TCRdb re-derived calls from the PCR reads in MiXCR, one entry per CDR3 protein. The sample lists fewer than 700,000 distinct CDR3 sequences, around 44% seen once, with 1.7% in the top ten. This TCR derives from a girl between 5 and 17 years old with multiple sclerosis. The chain recombines TRBV27 with TRBJ2-1; 9 positions agree with TRBD2. Input material: blood. Written as DNA, the CDR3 is TGTGCCAGCACCAGTAGCGGGGGCGCCTACAATGAGCAGTTCTTC. Translating gives CASTSSGGAYNEQFF.